The TCR beta chain under discussion was sequenced for a study of blood T cell repertoires in COVID-19. Germline CDR1 SGHNT, CDR2 YENEEA. J was trimmed by 1 base and V by 5 bases; bases with no gene match: 6. The CDR3 is made up of 16 amino acids. This clone was counted once. The repertoire was sequenced with immunoSEQ multiplex PCR; TCRdb's copy has only in-frame clones and lacks some. The table records 95,000 to 150,000 clones, 70% to 85% of them present only once. Material: peripheral blood. The TCR originated in an older woman with acute or convalescent COVID-19. This chain links TRBV11-3 with TRBJ2-7; TRBD2 agrees at 12 bases. The CDR3 spells CASSPRGTSGSYEQYV. The CDR3, as DNA: TGTGCCAGCAGCCCCCGGGGGACTAGCGGGTCCTACGAGCAGTACGTC.